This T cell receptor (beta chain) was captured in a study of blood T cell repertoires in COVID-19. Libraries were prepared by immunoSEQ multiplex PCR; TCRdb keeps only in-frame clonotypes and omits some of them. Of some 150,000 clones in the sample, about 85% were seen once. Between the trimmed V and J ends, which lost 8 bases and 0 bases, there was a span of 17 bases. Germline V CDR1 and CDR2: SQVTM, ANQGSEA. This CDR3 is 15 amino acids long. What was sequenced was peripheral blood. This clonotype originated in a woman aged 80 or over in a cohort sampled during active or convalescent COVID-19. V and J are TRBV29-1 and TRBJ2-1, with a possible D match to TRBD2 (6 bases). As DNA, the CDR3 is TGCAGCTTCCCCGGGACTGCGAGCTCCTACAATGAGCAGTTCTTC. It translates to CSFPGTASSYNEQFF.